A single TCR beta chain is shown here with its context. Its antigen is as yet unknown. Using immunoSEQ multiplex PCR, the repertoire was profiled, and TCRdb retains in-frame clones only, with some absent. The sample gives around 56,000 clones, approximately 86% of which show up once; over 3% is in the top ten. Germline CDR1 is SEHNR and CDR2 is FQNEAQ (reference sequence). This CDR3 is 12 amino acids long. V was clipped by 4 bases and J by 6 bases, with 10 bases between them. This sample is part of a study of OX40 agonist ivuxolimab in advanced cancers. Turning to the study itself: Administration of intravenous ivuxolimab to patients occurred every 2 weeks at 0.01 to 10 mg/kg.

Findings and caveats of the study: Expanded clones were, on average, more numerous among CD8+ T cells than CD4+. Expanded peripheral T-cell antigen specificity went undetermined.

The specimen was CD4+ or CD8+ T cells sorted from blood, collected in a trial of the OX40 agonist ivuxolimab. This TCR came from an adult with an advanced solid tumor such as melanoma, head and neck, liver or kidney cancer. The V and J genes are TRBV7-9 and TRBJ2-7; unclear D gene. The CDR3 region is CASSSIGPEQYF. CDR3 in DNA: TGTGCCAGCAGCTCCATTGGCCCCGAGCAGTACTTC. The full variable domain, its missing parts supplied by reference TRBV7-9 and TRBJ2-7, is DTGVSQNPRHKITKRGQNVTFRCDPISEHNRLYWYRQTLGQGPEFLTYFQNEAQLEKSRLLSDRFSAERPKGSFSTLEIQRTEQGDSAMYLCASSSIGPEQYFGPGTRLTVT.